This TCR beta chain was obtained from a study of lymphopenia after photon versus proton radiotherapy (dated by TCRdb to the late 2010s). About the full investigation: In patients with gastrointestinal tumors who developed high-grade lymphopenia, the study compared the immunological effects of photon radiation therapy with those of proton radiation therapy. The goal of the study was to describe how the two radiation modalities differ in their effects on the immune system. The roughly 21 patients in the cohort had gastrointestinal tumors, were treated with either photon or proton therapy, and subsequently developed lymphopenia.

The library was built by means of the immunoSEQ multiplex PCR assay. Deep sequencing of rearranged TCR beta loci, alongside multiparametric flow cytometry, was used to profile T cell repertoires. Held by TCRdb, this immuneACCESS table contains in-frame sequences only and omits some clones. Under half of the omission traces to an unresolved V gene where checked; the cause of the rest is unknown. This sample comprises some 20,000 clones, roughly four fifths of them detected only once. The ten largest clones capture around 3% of the sample. Overall results and qualifications from the work: During treatment, patients who received photon therapy lost naive T cells and TCR diversity and gained effector/memory populations, whereas patients who received proton therapy remained relatively stable. The survival association was assessed only in patients who died, and the authors presented better survival with proton therapy as a possibility rather than a demonstrated result. Among patients across the cohort who died, overall survival time showed an inverse correlation with a larger post-nadir drop in TCR diversity. After the lymphocyte count nadir, repertoires from photon-treated patients showed oligoclonal expansion, particularly of CD8+ Temra cells, and this expansion drove the decline in diversity.

Deletion took 5 bases off V and 0 bases off J, with a span of 8 bases between the germline ends. Reading the germline V gene gives CDR1 SGHTA and CDR2 FQGNSA. The CDR3 spans 14 residues, from the cysteine through the phenylalanine. The only DNA kept is the CDR3, 42 bases in frame from the first base. In regard to this clone: Its antigen target is currently unknown. Base qualities are not recorded, but no much larger clone differs from it by a single base.

The chain is encoded by TRBV7-2 joined to TRBJ1-3; TRBD1 is a weak D gene call, 5 bases matching. The clonotype was recovered from a woman in her forties or fifties with pancreatic cancer. The sample consisted of peripheral blood, taken from a patient treated with photon-based radiotherapy. The nucleotide sequence is given as TGTGCCAGCAGCCCGGGGCTCTCTGGAAACACCATATATTTT. Its protein reads: CASSPGLSGNTIYF.